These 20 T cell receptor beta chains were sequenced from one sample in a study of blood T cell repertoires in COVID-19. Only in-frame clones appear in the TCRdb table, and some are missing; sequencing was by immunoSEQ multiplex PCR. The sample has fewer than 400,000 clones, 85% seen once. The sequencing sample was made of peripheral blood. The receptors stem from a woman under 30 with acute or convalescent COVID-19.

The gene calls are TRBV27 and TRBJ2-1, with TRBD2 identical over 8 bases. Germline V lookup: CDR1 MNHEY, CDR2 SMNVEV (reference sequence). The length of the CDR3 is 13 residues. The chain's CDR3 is CSTRGLGRGEQFF. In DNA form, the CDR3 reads TGTTCCACGCGGGGACTAGGTCGGGGTGAGCAGTTCTTC.

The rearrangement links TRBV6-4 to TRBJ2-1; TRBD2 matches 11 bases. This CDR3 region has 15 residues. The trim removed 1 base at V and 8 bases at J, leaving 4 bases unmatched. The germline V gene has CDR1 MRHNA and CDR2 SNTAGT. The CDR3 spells CASSDLAGGTDEQFF. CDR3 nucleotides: TGTGCCAGCAGTGACTTAGCGGGAGGGACGGATGAGCAGTTCTTC.

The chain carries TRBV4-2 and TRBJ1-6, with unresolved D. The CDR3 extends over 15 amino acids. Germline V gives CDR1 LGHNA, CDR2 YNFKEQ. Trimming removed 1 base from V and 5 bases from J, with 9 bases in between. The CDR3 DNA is TGTGCCAGCAGCCAAGGGATGGCGGATAATTCACCCCTCCACTTT. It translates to CASSQGMADNSPLHF.

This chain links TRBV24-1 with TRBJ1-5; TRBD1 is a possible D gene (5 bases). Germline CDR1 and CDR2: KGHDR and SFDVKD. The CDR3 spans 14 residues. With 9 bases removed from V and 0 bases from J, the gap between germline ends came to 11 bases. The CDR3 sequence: CATGEGVSNQPQHF. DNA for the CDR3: TGTGCCACCGGCGAAGGGGTTAGCAATCAGCCCCAGCATTTT.

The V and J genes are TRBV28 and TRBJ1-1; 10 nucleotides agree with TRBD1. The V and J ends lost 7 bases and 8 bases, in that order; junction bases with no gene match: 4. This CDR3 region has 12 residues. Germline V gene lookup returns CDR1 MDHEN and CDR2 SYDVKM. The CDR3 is CASNDRGREAFF. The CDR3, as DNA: TGTGCCAGCAATGACAGGGGGCGCGAAGCTTTCTTT.

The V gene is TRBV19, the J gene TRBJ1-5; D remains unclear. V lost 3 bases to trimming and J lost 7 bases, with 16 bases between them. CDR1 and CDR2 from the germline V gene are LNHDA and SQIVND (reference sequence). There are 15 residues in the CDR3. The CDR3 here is CASSIPGGVGQPQHF. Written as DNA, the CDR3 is TGTGCCAGTAGTATTCCCGGCGGGGTAGGCCAGCCCCAGCATTTT.

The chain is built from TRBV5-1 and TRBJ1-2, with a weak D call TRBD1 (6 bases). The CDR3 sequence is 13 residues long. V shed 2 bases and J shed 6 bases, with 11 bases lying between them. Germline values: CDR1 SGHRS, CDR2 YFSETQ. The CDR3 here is CASSFGGADGYTF. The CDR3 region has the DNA TGCGCCAGCAGCTTTGGGGGCGCGGATGGCTACACCTTC.

The CDR3 nucleotides read TGTGCCAGCAGCTTATCGGACAGCCTCATGCAAGCTTTCTTT. Translation gives CASSLSDSLMQAFF. The J gene is TRBJ1-1, the V gene TRBV11-2, with D possibly matching TRBD1 (6 bases). This CDR3 region has 14 residues. Germline CDR1 reads SGHAT; CDR2 reads FQNNGV. V dropped 2 bases and J dropped 9 bases, with 16 bases sitting between them.

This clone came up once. CDR3 in amino acids: CASSDPGVRAYGYTF. The DNA for the CDR3 is TGTGCCAGCAGTGACCCGGGTGTGAGGGCCTATGGCTACACCTTC. The V gene is TRBV7-2, the J gene TRBJ1-2; D gene unclear. Germline loops: CDR1 SGHTA, CDR2 FQGNSA. The length of the CDR3 is 15 residues. Trimming took 6 bases from V and 4 from J, leaving 18 bases between them.

CDR3 region: CASSQARGGSYEQYF. CDR3 DNA sequence: TGCGCCAGCAGCCAAGCGCGGGGGGGGTCCTACGAGCAGTACTTC. The chain couples TRBV4-1 to TRBJ2-7; 9 bases fit TRBD2. The V gene's germline CDR1 is MGHRA and CDR2 YSYEKL. The CDR3 runs 15 residues. J lost 1 base, V lost 1 base, and 2 bases had no gene match.

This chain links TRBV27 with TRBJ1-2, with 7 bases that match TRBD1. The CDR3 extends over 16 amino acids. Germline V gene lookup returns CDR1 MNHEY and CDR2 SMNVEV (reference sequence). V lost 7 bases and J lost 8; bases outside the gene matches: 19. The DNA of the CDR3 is TGTGCCAGCACCCACCAGGGGCAACAGGGGATGGGGGGCTACACCTTC. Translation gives CASTHQGQQGMGGYTF.

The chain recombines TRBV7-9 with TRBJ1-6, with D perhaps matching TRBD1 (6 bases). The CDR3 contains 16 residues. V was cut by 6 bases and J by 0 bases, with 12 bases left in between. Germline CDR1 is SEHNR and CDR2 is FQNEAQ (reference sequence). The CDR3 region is CASRITGSSYNSPLHF. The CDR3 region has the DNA TGTGCCAGCAGAATCACAGGGAGCTCCTATAATTCACCCCTCCACTTT.

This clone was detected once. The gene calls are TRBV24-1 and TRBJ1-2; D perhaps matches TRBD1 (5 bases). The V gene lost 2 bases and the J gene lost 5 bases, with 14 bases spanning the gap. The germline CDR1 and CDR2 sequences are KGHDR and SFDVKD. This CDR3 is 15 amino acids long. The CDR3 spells CATSDWEGRRYGYTF. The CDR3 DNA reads TGTGCCACCAGTGATTGGGAGGGGAGAAGGTATGGCTACACCTTC.

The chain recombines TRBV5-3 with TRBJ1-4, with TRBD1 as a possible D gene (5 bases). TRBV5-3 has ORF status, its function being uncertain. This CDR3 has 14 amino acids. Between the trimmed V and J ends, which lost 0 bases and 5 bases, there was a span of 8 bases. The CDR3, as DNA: TGTGCCAGAAGCTTGGGACAGAGAAATGAAAAACTGTTTTTT. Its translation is CARSLGQRNEKLFF.

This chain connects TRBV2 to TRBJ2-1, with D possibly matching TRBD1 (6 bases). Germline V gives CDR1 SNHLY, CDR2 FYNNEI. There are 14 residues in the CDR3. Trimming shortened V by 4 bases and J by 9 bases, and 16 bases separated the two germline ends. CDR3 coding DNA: TGTGCCAGCAGTGCAGAAACTACAGGGAGTGAGCAGTTCTTC. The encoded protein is CASSAETTGSEQFF.

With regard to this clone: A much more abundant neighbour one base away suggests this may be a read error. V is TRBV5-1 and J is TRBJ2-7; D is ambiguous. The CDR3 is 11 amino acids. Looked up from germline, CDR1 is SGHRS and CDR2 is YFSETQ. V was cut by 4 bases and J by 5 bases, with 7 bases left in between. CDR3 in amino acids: CASSLDDEQYF. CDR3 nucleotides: TGCGCCAGCAGCCTAGACGACGAGCAGTACTTC.

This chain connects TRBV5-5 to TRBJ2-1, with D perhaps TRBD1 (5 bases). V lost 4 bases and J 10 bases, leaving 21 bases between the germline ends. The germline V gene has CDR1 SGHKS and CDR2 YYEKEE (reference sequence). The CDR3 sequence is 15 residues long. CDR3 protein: CASSPGLGASREQFF. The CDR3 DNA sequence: TGTGCCAGCAGCCCAGGGTTAGGGGCTTCTAGAGAGCAGTTCTTC. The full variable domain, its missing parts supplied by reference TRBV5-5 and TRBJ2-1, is DAGVTQSPTHLIKTRGQQVTLRCSPISGHKSVSWYQQVLGQGPQFIFQYYEKEERGRGNFPDRFSARQFPNYSSELNVNALLLGDSALYLCASSPGLGASREQFFGPGTRLTVL.

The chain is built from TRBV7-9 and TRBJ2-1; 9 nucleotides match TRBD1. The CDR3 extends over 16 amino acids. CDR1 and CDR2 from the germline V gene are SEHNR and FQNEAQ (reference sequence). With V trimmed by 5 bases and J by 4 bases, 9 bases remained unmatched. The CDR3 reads CASSISGTGPYNEQFF. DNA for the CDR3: TGTGCCAGCAGCATCTCCGGGACAGGGCCTTACAATGAGCAGTTCTTC.

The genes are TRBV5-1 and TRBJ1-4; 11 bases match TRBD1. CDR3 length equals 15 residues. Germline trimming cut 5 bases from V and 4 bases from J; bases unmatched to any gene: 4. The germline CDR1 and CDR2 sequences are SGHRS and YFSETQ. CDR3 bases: TGCGCCAGCAGGGACAGGGGGCAAGATAATGAAAAACTGTTTTTT. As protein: CASRDRGQDNEKLFF.

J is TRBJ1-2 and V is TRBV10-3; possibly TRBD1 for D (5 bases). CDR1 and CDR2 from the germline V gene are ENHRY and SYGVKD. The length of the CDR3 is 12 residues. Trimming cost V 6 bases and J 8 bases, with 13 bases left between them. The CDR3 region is CAIRSGSRGYTF. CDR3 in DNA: TGTGCCATCAGATCAGGGTCGCGGGGCTACACCTTC.